Here is one TCR beta chain with its context. Its antigen remains unknown. Libraries were prepared by immunoSEQ multiplex PCR; TCRdb keeps only in-frame clonotypes and omits some of them. The sample holds approximately 10,000 clones, 45% to 65% seen once. The data originate from a study of STAT3 mutations in large granular lymphocyte leukemia. Study-level points and caveats: Sampling intervals varied between patients and samples. Suggested: STAT3 mutation was not the ancestral event for these clonal expansions. In T-cell large granular lymphocyte leukemia, about half of patients showed multiple immunodominant subclonotypes. Some patients had persisting codominant clonotypes that could mask small clones. Clonal expansion was inferred from samples taken at other timepoints.

Germline V gene sequence: CDR1 SGHRS, CDR2 YFSETQ. This CDR3 spans 16 amino acids. V was shortened by 3 bases and J by 3 bases, with 15 bases between the two germline ends. Sequencing used peripheral blood mononuclear cells. This chain joins TRBV5-1 and TRBJ1-4; D is perhaps TRBD1 (6 bases). The sequence was collected from a boy between 5 and 17 years old with T-cell large granular lymphocyte leukemia. Some clones in this sample may be carry-over from other donors' samples. CDR3 sequence (DNA): TGCGCCAGCAGCTCCGATCCGACAGGCCCTAATGAAAAACTGTTTTTT. Translation gives CASSSDPTGPNEKLFF. Full variable domain (remainder filled in from reference TRBV5-1 and TRBJ1-4): KAGVTQTPRYLIKTRGQQVTLSCSPISGHRSVSWYQQTPGQGLQFLFEYFSETQRNKGNFPGRFSGRQFSNSRSEMNVSTLELGDSALYLCASSSDPTGPNEKLFFGSGTQLSVL.